These T cell receptor beta chains were read from a single sample in a study of cytomegalovirus exposure and HLA in healthy donors. The data were produced by immunoSEQ multiplex PCR, yet TCRdb's version contains in-frame clones alone and is incomplete. The data hold some 140,000 clones, with 73% observed a single time. Source material: PBMCs. These TCRs come from a middle-aged woman in good health and CMV-seronegative. CDR3s include the opening cysteine and the closing phenylalanine or tryptophan. A D gene is named only where the DNA matches it firmly. The size entry is marked missing in some rows and otherwise reads once, few, many or a size class.

clone_size j_call v_call d_call cdr3_length cdr3_nt cdr3_aa
. TRBJ1-5 TRBV10-3 TRBD1 16 TGTGCCACCAGGGATGGACAGGTCGGCGGCAATCAGCCCCAGCATTTT CATRDGQVGGNQPQHF
. TRBJ2-5 TRBV7-8 TRBD2 17 TGTGCCAGCAGCTTAGCTCTACCAGGACTAGCAGGGGAGACCCAGTACTTC CASSLALPGLAGETQYF
once TRBJ2-2 TRBV5-4 . 14 TGTGCCAGCAGCCCGACATATAGTAAGGGGGAGCTGTTTTTT CASSPTYSKGELFF
. TRBJ1-2 TRBV28 TRBD1 18 TGTGCCAGCAGTTTCCGGGTCCACCGGGACAGGGGAGACTATGGCTACACCTTC CASSFRVHRDRGDYGYTF
. TRBJ1-5 TRBV7-8 . 14 TGTGCCAGCAGCCAAGACAGGAGCAATCAGCCCCAGCATTTT CASSQDRSNQPQHF
. TRBJ2-2 TRBV6-6 . 15 TGTGCCAGCTCTCCAGGCAACGCGAACACCGGGGAGCTGTTTTTT CASSPGNANTGELFF
. TRBJ2-5 TRBV19 TRBD2 14 TGTGCCAGTAGTCCATGGGGAGGGAAAGAGACCCAGTACTTC CASSPWGGKETQYF
. TRBJ2-1 TRBV7-9 . 15 TGTGCCAGCAGCTTAGAGTACGCGGTCACGGATGAGCAGTTCTTC CASSLEYAVTDEQFF
. TRBJ2-2 TRBV4-1 TRBD2 21 TGCGCCAGCAGCCAAACCCCTCCCCTAGCGGGGGCACCAATAGAGGGCGGGGAGCTGTTTTTT CASSQTPPLAGAPIEGGELFF
. TRBJ1-1 TRBV6-6 . 12 TGTGCCAGCAGAACAGGGATCGCTGAAGCTTTCTTT CASRTGIAEAFF
. TRBJ2-3 TRBV7-8 TRBD1 15 TGTGCCAGCAGGCGACAGGGGGCGTTGACAGATACGCAGTATTTT CASRRQGALTDTQYF
. TRBJ1-2 TRBV29-1 . 13 TGCAGCGTTGTTGCCCCGGGGGGGTTTGGCTACACCTTC CSVVAPGGFGYTF
. TRBJ2-5 TRBV19 TRBD2 12 TGTGCCAGTAGGGGACTAGCAGAGACCCAGTACTTC CASRGLAETQYF
few TRBJ1-1 TRBV27 . 14 TGTGCCAGCAAACTATCGCAGGGGAACACTGAAGCTTTCTTT CASKLSQGNTEAFF
. TRBJ2-2 TRBV25-1 TRBD1 15 TGTGCCAGCAGGGCGGACAGGGTAAACACCGGGGAGCTGTTTTTT CASRADRVNTGELFF
once TRBJ2-3 TRBV6-4 . 15 TGTGCCAGCAGTGACTCTTTCGGGGGAACAGATACGCAGTATTTT CASSDSFGGTDTQYF
. TRBJ1-2 TRBV5-6 TRBD1 16 TGTGCCAGCAGCTTGGGGACAGGGGCGTTCGACTATGGCTACACCTTC CASSLGTGAFDYGYTF
. TRBJ1-2 TRBV9 . 16 TGTGCCAGCAGCCCCAAAGTGACAACGGATAACTATGGCTACACCTTC CASSPKVTTDNYGYTF
few TRBJ1-1 TRBV2 . 14 TGTGCCAGCAGCCTCGGGGGAATGAACACTGAAGCTTTCTTT CASSLGGMNTEAFF
. TRBJ2-2 TRBV4-1 . 16 TGCGCCAGCAGCCGTTGGGGAGTCCCTGACACCGGGGAGCTGTTTTTT CASSRWGVPDTGELFF
. TRBJ1-5 TRBV28 TRBD1 16 TGTGCCAGCAGTTTTATCTCGGGACAGCTCAATCAGCCCCAGCATTTT CASSFISGQLNQPQHF
. TRBJ1-2 TRBV5-4 TRBD1 14 TGTGCCAGCAGCTCCACAGGGGGAAGGGGTGGCTACACCTTC CASSSTGGRGGYTF
. TRBJ1-1 TRBV18 . 14 TGTGCCAGCTCACCACCTAACATGAACACTGAAGCTTTCTTT CASSPPNMNTEAFF
. TRBJ1-1 TRBV14 . 16 TGTGCCAGCAGCACCCGGGAAATCCTGTGGTACACTGAAGCTTTCTTT CASSTREILWYTEAFF
. TRBJ2-5 TRBV5-8 TRBD1 9 TGTGCCAGCAGGGGACAGCAGTACTTC CASRGQQYF
. TRBJ1-5 TRBV15 . 13 TGTGCCACCAGCAGAGCCCCCGATCAGCCCCAGCATTTT CATSRAPDQPQHF
. TRBJ2-7 TRBV21-1 . 14 TGTGCCAGCAGCGGACATTGGGTGGTACGGGAGCAGTACTTC CASSGHWVVREQYF
. TRBJ2-5 TRBV4-1 . 16 TGCGCCAGCAGCCTTTCACCGGCGGGGGCCAGGGAGACCCAGTACTTC CASSLSPAGARETQYF
. TRBJ1-4 TRBV15 TRBD1 15 TGTGCCACCAGCAGATACAGGGGGCGGAATGAAAAACTGTTTTTT CATSRYRGRNEKLFF
few TRBJ1-2 TRBV2 . 16 TGTGCCAGCAGTGAAGCGTACTTGAGCTTTGGAGGTGGCTACACCTTC CASSEAYLSFGGGYTF
. TRBJ2-7 TRBV6-5 . 14 TGTGCCAGCAGCCCCGGTGCAAACCCCTACGAGCAGTACTTC CASSPGANPYEQYF
. TRBJ1-5 TRBV27 . 13 TGTGCCAGCAGTGACAGTTTCAATCAGCCCCAGCATTTT CASSDSFNQPQHF
. TRBJ1-2 TRBV27 . 16 TGTGCCAGCAGTTTATCGTCGGTGGGCAAGGACTATGGCTACACCTTC CASSLSSVGKDYGYTF